The 27 T cell receptor beta chains presented below share a single source sample, sequenced in a study of blood T cell repertoires in COVID-19 (dated by TCRdb to 2020 to 2021). Library creation used the immunoSEQ multiplex PCR assay. TCRdb re-hosts the immuneACCESS table, in-frame sequences only. Its copies lack some clones; in the studies checked, an unresolved V gene accounts for under half of them, and the cause for the rest is not known. The sample yields about 190,000 clones; around nine tenths were counted once. Jointly, the top ten make up roughly 6.2% of the sample. Sequences were obtained from peripheral blood. The receptors come from a middle-aged woman who had recovered from COVID-19.

CDR3: CASRLVASYEQYF. Written as DNA, the CDR3 is TGTGCCAGCAGGCTGGTCGCGAGCTACGAGCAGTACTTC. The genes are TRBV2 and TRBJ2-7; D gene ambiguous. Trimming removed 6 bases at V and 3 bases at J, with 12 bases between. CDR3 size: 13 residues. Germline assignment: CDR1 SNHLY and CDR2 FYNNEI.

To note about this clone: This CDR3 is also generated by other DNA sequences in the sample. The chain has TRBV9 and TRBJ2-5; no clear D. Germline V gives CDR1 SGDLS, CDR2 YYNGEE. Deletions cut 1 base from V and 2 bases from J, with 3 bases between. The CDR3 is made up of 12 amino acids. CDR3 in amino acids: CASSVSQETQYF. CDR3 DNA: TGTGCCAGCAGCGTATCGCAAGAGACCCAGTACTTC. The whole variable domain, filled in from reference TRBV9 and TRBJ2-5, reads DSGVTQTPKHLITATGQRVTLRCSPRSGDLSVYWYQQSLDQGLQFLIQYYNGEERAKGNILERFSAQQFPDLHSELNLSSLELGDSALYFCASSVSQETQYFGPGTRLLVL.

The chain couples TRBV3-1 (or the pseudogene TRBV3-2) to TRBJ1-1; perhaps TRBD1 as D (5 bases). This CDR3 has 13 residues. With 1 base removed from V and 7 bases from J, the gap between germline ends came to 10 bases. Germline loops: CDR1 LGHDT, CDR2 YNNKEL (reference sequence). The CDR3: CASSQGLGGEAFF. The CDR3 nucleotides are TGTGCCAGCAGCCAAGGCCTCGGGGGTGAAGCTTTCTTT.

This clone appeared once. The rearrangement joins TRBV19 to TRBJ1-1, with a possible D match to TRBD1 (6 bases). Germline CDR1 and CDR2: LNHDA and SQIVND (reference sequence). The CDR3 has 15 residues. Trimming stripped 3 bases from V and 4 bases from J, with 15 bases between. CDR3 DNA: TGTGCCAGTAGTATGCCGTGGGGGGGCGGCACTGAAGCTTTCTTT. This gives the protein CASSMPWGGGTEAFF.

The chain has TRBV7-9 and TRBJ1-4; 7 bases align to TRBD1. The CDR3 is 16 residues long. Germline V gene lookup returns CDR1 SEHNR and CDR2 FQNEAQ (reference sequence). Germline trimming cut 4 bases from V and 0 bases from J; bases unmatched to any gene: 5. CDR3 in amino acids: CASSWGQFTTNEKLFF. In DNA, the CDR3 is TGTGCCAGCAGCTGGGGACAGTTTACAACTAATGAAAAACTGTTTTTT.

The V call is TRBV25-1, the J call TRBJ2-1, with a weak D call TRBD1 (6 bases). CDR1 is MGHDK and CDR2 is SYGVNS in the germline V gene. This CDR3 contains 14 residues. The V end lost 1 base, the J end lost 4 bases, and 8 bases lay between the germline ends. CDR3 sequence: CASSELDSYNEQFF. The CDR3 DNA follows: TGTGCCAGCAGTGAATTGGACAGTTACAATGAGCAGTTCTTC.

The J gene is TRBJ2-1, the V gene TRBV3-1 (or the pseudogene TRBV3-2); possible D gene TRBD1, 6 bases. The CDR3 loop spans 15 amino acids. The germline V and J ends were trimmed by 0 bases and 3 bases, with 9 bases remaining between them. Per the germline V gene, CDR1 is LGHDT and CDR2 is YNNKEL (reference sequence). The CDR3 nucleotides read TGTGCCAGCAGCCAAGATCCGGACAGCTACAATGAGCAGTTCTTC. Amino acids: CASSQDPDSYNEQFF.

J is TRBJ2-7 and V is TRBV19, with 7 bases lining up with TRBD1. The V segment lost 5 bases and the J segment 6 bases; nucleotides outside the gene matches: 7. This CDR3 spans 13 amino acids. Germline V gives CDR1 LNHDA, CDR2 SQIVND (reference sequence). The CDR3 protein is CASSEGQASEQYF. CDR3 nucleotide sequence: TGTGCCAGTAGTGAAGGACAGGCAAGCGAGCAGTACTTC.

The genes are TRBV27 and TRBJ2-3; a possible D gene is TRBD1 (6 bases). Germline CDR1 MNHEY, CDR2 SMNVEV (reference sequence). The CDR3 length is 14 residues. Trimming took 5 bases from V and 2 from J, leaving 11 bases between them. In DNA, the CDR3 is TGTGCCAGCAGTCCCAGGGGTGACACAGATACGCAGTATTTT. Its protein is CASSPRGDTDTQYF.

The V and J genes are TRBV30 and TRBJ1-6; D gene ambiguous. CDR3 length: 17 residues. Trimming shortened V by 0 bases and J by 0 bases, and 12 bases separated the two germline ends. Per the germline V gene, CDR1 is GTSNPN and CDR2 is SVGIG (reference sequence). This CDR3 reads CAWSVQLLSSYNSPLHF. CDR3 DNA sequence: TGTGCCTGGAGTGTACAGCTGCTGAGCTCCTATAATTCACCCCTCCACTTT.

This clone was recorded once. This rearrangement joins TRBV14 to TRBJ2-7, with TRBD2 matching 8 bases. V shed 0 bases, J shed 6 bases, and the junction held 16 bases outside the gene matches. Looked up from germline, CDR1 is SGHDN and CDR2 is FVKESK. The CDR3 has 18 residues. In DNA form, the CDR3 reads TGTGCCAGCAGCCAAGATTACCCCAGCGGGAGACGTCACCCCGAGCAGTACTTC. This encodes CASSQDYPSGRRHPEQYF. Based on the CDR3 plus reference TRBV14 and TRBJ2-7, the full variable domain is EAGVTQFPSHSVIEKGQTVTLRCDPISGHDNLYWYRRVMGKEIKFLLHFVKESKQDESGMPNNRFLAERTGGTYSTLKVQPAELEDSGVYFCASSQDYPSGRRHPEQYFGPGTRLTVT.

The rearrangement joins TRBV18 to TRBJ1-2; D unclear. Deletions cut 0 bases from V and 5 bases from J, with 10 bases between. The CDR3 consists of 14 residues. CDR1 KGHSH and CDR2 LQKENI come from the germline V gene. The CDR3 region is CASSPPSRTYGYTF. The CDR3 DNA reads TGTGCCAGCTCACCACCATCGCGAACTTATGGCTACACCTTC.

The chain links TRBV7-9 to TRBJ2-1; 13 bases align to TRBD2. The CDR3 has 16 amino acids. The germline CDR1 and CDR2 sequences are SEHNR and FQNEAQ (reference sequence). Trimming took 4 bases from V and 7 from J; bases not matched to a gene: 7. The CDR3 spells CASSSTWTSGRNEQFF. The DNA for the CDR3 is TGTGCCAGCAGCTCAACCTGGACTAGCGGGAGAAATGAGCAGTTCTTC.

The chain employs TRBV7-9 and TRBJ1-6; no clear D. Germline CDR1 and CDR2: SEHNR and FQNEAQ (reference sequence). Trimming left V 4 bases short and J 14 bases short, with 12 bases between. This CDR3 has 12 residues. CDR3 sequence: CASSSRMEALHF. In nucleotides, the CDR3 is TGTGCCAGCAGCTCCCGGATGGAGGCCCTCCACTTT.

The gene calls are TRBV18 and TRBJ1-4; no clear D. V lost 0 bases, J lost 7 bases, and 12 bases lay in between. Germline V gene data show CDR1 as KGHSH and CDR2 as LQKENI. The CDR3 runs 15 residues. As DNA, the CDR3 is TGTGCCAGCTCACCACCTAACAGTCCCACTGAAAAACTGTTTTTT. Protein: CASSPPNSPTEKLFF.

The chain combines TRBV18 with TRBJ2-3; 8 bases align to TRBD1. The V and J ends lost 8 bases and 2 bases, in that order; junction bases with no gene match: 6. CDR1 and CDR2 from the germline V gene are KGHSH and LQKENI. The CDR3 length is 14 residues. The CDR3 coding sequence is TGTGCCAGCGACAGGGGTCGGCACACAGATACGCAGTATTTT. Its protein is CASDRGRHTDTQYF.

The V and J genes are TRBV5-6 and TRBJ2-3, with 11 bases identical to TRBD1. V shed 3 bases, J shed 2 bases, and the junction held 2 bases outside the gene matches. CDR1 and CDR2 from the germline V gene are SGHDT and YYEEEE. The CDR3 has 15 residues. The CDR3 nucleotides are TGTGCCAGCAGCTATGGACAGGGGGCCACAGATACGCAGTATTTT. Translating it yields CASSYGQGATDTQYF.

The chain recombines TRBV9 with TRBJ1-1; tentatively, D is TRBD1 (6 bases). The CDR3 has 12 amino acids. Germline V gene lookup returns CDR1 SGDLS and CDR2 YYNGEE. V was trimmed by 3 bases and J by 11 bases, leaving 14 bases between them. The DNA of the CDR3 is TGTGCCAGCAGCGGCTCGACAGGTACCGCTTTCTTT. This translates into CASSGSTGTAFF.

This chain uses TRBV4-3 with TRBJ1-4, with TRBD1 matching 12 bases. The CDR3 has 19 residues. Trimming at V came to 0 bases and at J to 6 bases, leaving 11 bases not matched to a gene. Germline CDR1 and CDR2: LGHNA and YSLEER. The CDR3 DNA is TGCGCCAGCAGCCAAGAATTCGGGACAGGGGGCGCGGGAGATGAAAAACTGTTTTTT. It is translated as CASSQEFGTGGAGDEKLFF.

Here the CDR3 reads CASSQQASGQQETQYF. The CDR3 bases are TGTGCCAGCAGCCAGCAAGCTAGCGGGCAACAAGAGACCCAGTACTTC. This chain connects TRBV7-6 to TRBJ2-5; 8 nucleotides line up with TRBD2. V dropped 5 bases and J dropped 2; count of bases not matched to a gene: 10. CDR1 is SGHVS and CDR2 is FNYEAQ in the germline V gene. CDR3 length: 16 amino acids. Complete variable domain (other parts from reference TRBV7-6 and TRBJ2-5): GAGVSQSPRYKVTKRGQDVALRCDPISGHVSLYWYRQALGQGPEFLTYFNYEAQQDKSGLPNDRFSAERPEGSISTLTIQRTEQRDSAMYRCASSQQASGQQETQYFGPGTRLLVL.

The chain carries TRBV18 and TRBJ2-2, with TRBD1 identical over 8 bases. The germline V gene encodes CDR1 KGHSH and CDR2 LQKENI. This CDR3 has 18 amino acids. V gave up 1 base and J gave up 4 bases; unmatched junction bases: 11. DNA for the CDR3: TGTGCCAGCTCACCACGATCGAACAGGGGGTCCCCCACCGGGGAGCTGTTTTTT. It yields the protein CASSPRSNRGSPTGELFF.

This rearrangement joins TRBV30 to TRBJ1-2; 7 positions agree with TRBD1. Per the germline V gene, CDR1 is GTSNPN and CDR2 is SVGIG (reference sequence). V shed 4 bases, J shed 8 bases, and the junction held 13 bases outside the gene matches. The CDR3 sequence is 14 residues long. Here the CDR3 reads CAWTLADRNGGYTF. CDR3 coding DNA: TGTGCCTGGACTCTCGCGGACAGGAATGGCGGCTACACCTTC.

The chain carries TRBV9 and TRBJ2-7; 10 nucleotides agree with TRBD1. Germline V gene sequence: CDR1 SGDLS, CDR2 YYNGEE. V lost 0 bases, J lost 6 bases, and 6 bases stayed unmatched. This CDR3 contains 15 residues. CDR3 sequence: CASSVGGTGVREQYF. In nucleotides, the CDR3 is TGTGCCAGCAGCGTAGGAGGGACAGGGGTCCGCGAGCAGTACTTC.

This chain connects TRBV2 to TRBJ2-7, with 8 positions matching TRBD2. The trim removed 0 bases at V and 7 bases at J, leaving 17 bases unmatched. CDR1 is SNHLY, CDR2 FYNNEI, per germline. The CDR3 is 18 residues long. CDR3 residues: CASSEAYLSGRGRGEQYF. For the CDR3, the DNA is TGTGCCAGCAGTGAAGCTTACCTGAGCGGGAGAGGCCGAGGGGAGCAGTACTTC.

The J gene is TRBJ2-3, the V gene TRBV2; 7 bases are shared with TRBD2. The V segment lost 3 bases and the J segment 4 bases; nucleotides outside the gene matches: 13. The CDR3 runs 17 residues. Per the germline V gene, CDR1 is SNHLY and CDR2 is FYNNEI. CDR3 sequence reads: CASSEPPGAGPPDTQYF. The CDR3 nucleotides read TGTGCCAGCAGTGAGCCCCCTGGAGCGGGGCCCCCAGATACGCAGTATTTT. The full variable domain, rest sourced from reference TRBV2 and TRBJ2-3, is EPEVTQTPSHQVTQMGQEVILRCVPISNHLYFYWYRQILGQKVEFLVSFYNNEISEKSEIFDDQFSVERPDGSNFTLKIRSTKLEDSAMYFCASSEPPGAGPPDTQYFGPGTRLTVL.

This chain connects TRBV5-4 to TRBJ2-5; tentative D call: TRBD2 (6 bases). CDR1 is SGHNT, CDR2 YYREEE, per germline (reference sequence). The V and J ends lost 5 bases and 5 bases respectively, with 22 bases between them. The CDR3 loop spans 16 amino acids. DNA for the CDR3: TGTGCCAGCAGTTTTCGGACTACGAGGGAGAGGGAGACCCAGTACTTC. It is translated as CASSFRTTRERETQYF.

The V gene is TRBV10-3, the J gene TRBJ1-5; 11 positions match TRBD1. The CDR3 extends over 13 amino acids. V trimming: 10 bases; J trimming: 8 bases; junction bases outside the gene matches: 7. Germline CDR1 is ENHRY and CDR2 is SYGVKD. CDR3 region: CASRDRGEEPQHF. CDR3 bases: TGTGCCAGTAGGGACAGGGGGGAAGAGCCCCAGCATTTT.